The rows below give T cell receptor beta chains drawn from one sample of a study of cytomegalovirus exposure and HLA in healthy donors. Measured with immunoSEQ multiplex PCR; TCRdb has only the in-frame clones, and not every one. The sample consists of 150,000 to 200,000 clones, roughly 80% of them appearing once. The sample consisted of PBMCs. These TCRs come from a man aged 18-30 years in good health and CMV-seropositive. Each CDR3 is given with its conserved first and last residue. A D gene is named only where the DNA matches it firmly. Clone size, where shown, is once, few, many, or a class for clones that have expanded.

.	TRBV5-1	.	TRBJ2-2	CASSQENTGELFF	TGCGCCAGCAGTCAGGAGAACACCGGGGAGCTGTTTTTT
.	TRBV25-1	.	TRBJ1-1	CASREINTEAFF	TGTGCCAGCAGGGAGATTAACACTGAAGCTTTCTTT
.	TRBV13	.	TRBJ2-3	CASSTGTLADTQYF	TGTGCCAGCAGCACAGGGACGTTGGCAGATACGCAGTATTTT
.	TRBV5-4	.	TRBJ1-2	CASSLERGGGYTF	TGTGCCAGCAGCTTGGAGAGGGGAGGCGGCTACACCTTC
.	TRBV5-6	TRBD1	TRBJ1-6	CASSRQGPLHF	TGTGCCAGCAGCCGACAGGGACCCCTCCACTTT
.	TRBV19	.	TRBJ2-7	CASSPGLRSYEQYF	TGTGCCAGTAGTCCGGGACTGCGGTCCTACGAGCAGTACTTC
.	TRBV7-6	TRBD1	TRBJ1-3	CASSLGTGSMVGSGNTIYF	TGTGCCAGCAGCTTAGGGACAGGGAGTATGGTGGGCTCTGGAAACACCATATATTTT
.	TRBV2	.	TRBJ1-5	CASSDEYSNQPQHF	TGTGCCAGCAGTGATGAGTACAGCAATCAGCCCCAGCATTTT
once	TRBV7-9	TRBD1	TRBJ2-1	CASSHEGASRFNEQFF	TGTGCCAGCAGCCACGAGGGGGCTAGCCGATTCAATGAGCAGTTCTTC
.	TRBV13	.	TRBJ2-6	CASSTYRVTRSGANVLTF	TGTGCCAGCAGCACATACAGGGTGACACGCTCTGGGGCCAACGTCCTGACTTTC
.	TRBV10-3	.	TRBJ1-3	CAIMGEGRISGNTIYF	TGTGCCATCATGGGAGAGGGTAGGATCTCTGGAAACACCATATATTTT